These 30 T cell receptor beta chains came from one sample sequenced in a study of blood T cell repertoires in COVID-19. TCRdb keeps only in-frame clones here, not all; method: immunoSEQ multiplex PCR. The table includes tens of thousands of clones, around 90% detected once. Sequenced: peripheral blood. Every receptor here comes from a middle-aged man with active COVID-19.

The rearrangement uses TRBV4-3 and TRBJ2-3; no reliable D call. This CDR3 has 14 residues. CDR1 and CDR2 from the germline V gene are LGHNA and YSLEER. Trimming shortened V by 0 bases and J by 3 bases, and 7 bases separated the two germline ends. The CDR3 nucleotides are TGCGCCAGCAGCCAAGAAGCGTTTACAGATACGCAGTATTTT. This translates into CASSQEAFTDTQYF.

The rearrangement uses TRBV28 and TRBJ1-4; TRBD1 aligns across 9 bases. CDR3 length: 16 residues. CDR1 and CDR2 (germline): MDHEN, SYDVKM. V dropped 2 bases and J dropped 8; count of bases not matched to a gene: 9. The CDR3 is CASSLRPGQGIEKLFF. The CDR3 bases are TGTGCCAGCAGTTTAAGACCGGGACAGGGAATAGAAAAACTGTTTTTT.

The rearrangement links TRBV9 to TRBJ1-2, with a tentative D call TRBD1 (5 bases). The germline V and J ends were trimmed by 0 bases and 8 bases, with 8 bases remaining between them. Germline V lookup: CDR1 SGDLS, CDR2 YYNGEE. This CDR3 region has 12 residues. CDR3 sequence: CASSVGRDGYTF. The CDR3 DNA sequence: TGTGCCAGCAGCGTAGGGCGGGACGGCTACACCTTC.

The V gene is TRBV3-1 (or the pseudogene TRBV3-2), the J gene TRBJ1-1; TRBD1 matches at 8 bases. The CDR3 totals 15 residues. J gave up 1 base and V 4 bases, and 5 bases lay outside the gene matches. The germline V gene has CDR1 LGHDT and CDR2 YNNKEL (reference sequence). CDR3 sequence (DNA): TGTGCCAGCAGCCTTCACAGGGGGGAGAACACTGAAGCTTTCTTT. This translates into CASSLHRGENTEAFF.

The chain is built from TRBV7-8 and TRBJ2-4; 9 nucleotides match TRBD2. The CDR3 consists of 20 residues. The V segment lost 2 bases and the J segment 1 base; nucleotides outside the gene matches: 15. Germline lookup yields CDR1 SGHVS and CDR2 FQNEAQ. The CDR3 region has the DNA TGTGCCAGCAGCTTAAAGTGGCGGGGGGGGACTTTACGTGCCAAAAACATTCAGTACTTC. This encodes CASSLKWRGGTLRAKNIQYF.

V and J are TRBV24-1 and TRBJ2-1, with D possibly matching TRBD2 (7 bases). Between the trimmed V and J ends, which lost 3 bases and 4 bases, there was a span of 12 bases. The CDR3 totals 15 residues. CDR1 is KGHDR, CDR2 SFDVKD, per germline. The CDR3 sequence is CATSDPGGQYNEQFF. The DNA of the CDR3 is TGTGCCACCAGTGATCCGGGGGGCCAGTACAATGAGCAGTTCTTC.

The chain carries TRBV3-1 (or the pseudogene TRBV3-2) and TRBJ1-2; D gene ambiguous. V was cut by 3 bases and J by 0 bases, with 5 bases left in between. CDR3 length equals 13 residues. In germline, CDR1 is LGHDT, CDR2 YNNKEL (reference sequence). DNA of the CDR3: TGTGCCAGCAGCCACCTCGCTAACTATGGCTACACCTTC. Translating it yields CASSHLANYGYTF.

The chain links TRBV5-1 to TRBJ2-1, with 7 bases lining up with TRBD1. The CDR3 loop spans 13 amino acids. V gave up 5 bases and J gave up 6 bases; unmatched junction bases: 5. Looked up from germline, CDR1 is SGHRS and CDR2 is YFSETQ. In DNA form, the CDR3 reads TGCGCCAGCAGTAGGGACAGCGGCAATGAGCAGTTCTTC. The encoded protein is CASSRDSGNEQFF.

The chain is built from TRBV12-3 or TRBV12-4 and TRBJ2-7; D not resolved. This CDR3 spans 11 amino acids. Trimming took off 2 bases at V and 4 bases at J, with 3 bases between the two ends. The CDR3 is CASSLLYEQYF. The CDR3 DNA reads as TGTGCCAGCAGTTTATTATACGAGCAGTACTTC.

The chain is built from TRBV2 and TRBJ2-1, with 7 bases that match TRBD1. V trimming: 0 bases; J trimming: 9 bases; junction bases outside the gene matches: 11. The CDR3 extends over 16 amino acids. Germline CDR1 SNHLY, CDR2 FYNNEI. Here the CDR3 DNA reads TGTGCCAGCAGTGAAGCGGGACAGCTGAATTCCGGTGAGCAGTTCTTC. This gives the protein CASSEAGQLNSGEQFF.

This clone was observed a single time. This rearrangement joins TRBV11-2 to TRBJ2-1; a possible D gene is TRBD2 (6 bases). Germline V gene sequence: CDR1 SGHAT, CDR2 FQNNGV. V lost 5 bases and J lost 8, with 19 bases in between. The CDR3 is 15 residues long. CDR3 region: CASSRTTDLVDEQFF. CDR3 coding DNA: TGTGCCAGCAGCCGGACTACTGATTTGGTCGATGAGCAGTTCTTC.

The J gene is TRBJ2-7, the V gene TRBV27; D is perhaps TRBD1 (6 bases). V was shortened by 5 bases and J by 2 bases, with 16 bases between the two germline ends. There are 15 residues in the CDR3. Per the germline V gene, CDR1 is MNHEY and CDR2 is SMNVEV (reference sequence). The DNA for the CDR3 is TGTGCCAGCAGTATAAGATGGACAGATACCTACGAGCAGTACTTC. This gives the protein CASSIRWTDTYEQYF.

CDR3 loop: CATSDSGTTDTQYF. For the CDR3, the DNA is TGTGCCACCAGTGATTCGGGTACCACAGATACGCAGTATTTT. The rearrangement joins TRBV24-1 to TRBJ2-3; D gene uncertain. The germline V and J ends were trimmed by 2 bases and 2 bases, with 7 bases remaining between them. This CDR3 contains 14 residues. CDR1 and CDR2 from the germline V gene are KGHDR and SFDVKD.

The chain couples TRBV2 to TRBJ1-2; 12 nucleotides align to TRBD1. Germline V gene lookup returns CDR1 SNHLY and CDR2 FYNNEI. This CDR3 has 19 amino acids. With 7 bases clipped from V and 4 bases from J, the junction kept 19 bases outside the gene matches. The CDR3 is CASTAYGPGTGGSGYGYTF. The DNA for the CDR3 is TGTGCCAGCACGGCTTATGGTCCCGGGACAGGGGGCTCAGGCTATGGCTACACCTTC.

This chain joins TRBV27 and TRBJ2-3, with a weak D call TRBD2 (6 bases). V dropped 6 bases and J dropped 13 bases, with 23 bases sitting between them. Germline-derived CDR1 and CDR2 are MNHEY and SMNVEV (reference sequence). The CDR3 is 14 residues long. This CDR3 reads CASSPIAVRNVEYF. The CDR3 nucleotides read TGTGCCAGCAGCCCGATAGCGGTACGCAACGTGGAGTATTTT.

V gene TRBV18 combines with J gene TRBJ2-7; 9 nucleotides match TRBD1. This CDR3 has 15 residues. The junction had 5 bases not matched to a gene; V was cut back by 0 bases and J by 5 bases. Per germline, CDR1 KGHSH and CDR2 LQKENI. The chain's CDR3 is CASSPPGTGFNEQYF. CDR3 DNA: TGTGCCAGCTCACCACCGGGGACAGGGTTCAACGAGCAGTACTTC.

J is TRBJ1-1 and V is TRBV28, with a weak D call TRBD1 (5 bases). Germline V gene lookup returns CDR1 MDHEN and CDR2 SYDVKM. The CDR3 sequence is 13 residues long. Trimming stripped 6 bases from V and 4 bases from J, with 12 bases between. CDR3 loop: CASSRGGTTEAFF. CDR3 coding DNA: TGTGCCAGCAGCCGCGGGGGGACCACTGAAGCTTTCTTT.

V is TRBV5-6 and J is TRBJ2-6; possible D gene TRBD1, 6 bases. CDR3 length: 18 amino acids. The V gene's germline CDR1 is SGHDT and CDR2 YYEEEE. Trimming took off 2 bases at V and 0 bases at J, with 15 bases between the two ends. The CDR3 sequence: CASSFRATGFSGANVLTF. In nucleotides, the CDR3 is TGTGCCAGCAGCTTTCGGGCGACAGGATTCTCTGGGGCCAACGTCCTGACTTTC.

V gene TRBV3-1 (or the pseudogene TRBV3-2) combines with J gene TRBJ2-1, with TRBD2 matching 8 bases. Looked up from germline, CDR1 is LGHDT and CDR2 is YNNKEL (reference sequence). The CDR3 spans 15 residues. V lost 1 base, J lost 7 bases, and 6 bases stayed unmatched. CDR3 bases: TGTGCCAGCAGCCAAGTCGGACTAGCATTTAATGAGCAGTTCTTC. Protein product: CASSQVGLAFNEQFF.

This clone was seen only a few times. This chain connects TRBV7-3 to TRBJ1-6; D may be TRBD1 (6 bases). Trimming took off 6 bases at V and 6 bases at J, with 12 bases between the two ends. From germline, CDR1 is SGHTA and CDR2 FQGTGA. The CDR3 sequence is 14 residues long. The CDR3 DNA reads TGTGCCAGCAGTTTCACAGGGTTTAATTCACCCCTCCACTTT. This encodes CASSFTGFNSPLHF.

This chain links TRBV3-1 (or the pseudogene TRBV3-2) with TRBJ1-2; TRBD1 aligns across 9 bases. The CDR3 has 13 amino acids. Germline-derived CDR1 and CDR2 are LGHDT and YNNKEL (reference sequence). Unmatched junction bases numbered 2, after V lost 4 bases and J lost 5 bases. In DNA form, the CDR3 reads TGTGCCAGCAGCCGACAGGGGGATTATGGCTACACCTTC. Protein: CASSRQGDYGYTF.

This rearrangement joins TRBV19 to TRBJ1-1; D is unclear. Trimming stripped 6 bases from V and 11 bases from J, with 16 bases between. The CDR3 totals 12 residues. The germline CDR1 and CDR2 sequences are LNHDA and SQIVND (reference sequence). CDR3 region: CASSQAPKVAFF. Written as DNA, the CDR3 is TGTGCCAGTAGCCAGGCCCCCAAGGTGGCTTTCTTT.

The chain recombines TRBV10-1 with TRBJ2-1; TRBD2 aligns across 9 bases. The V segment lost 6 bases and the J segment 4 bases; nucleotides outside the gene matches: 10. CDR3 length: 16 amino acids. In germline, CDR1 is WNHNN, CDR2 SYGVQD (reference sequence). CDR3 residues: CASSSSGTSTYNEQFF. The CDR3 DNA follows: TGCGCCAGCAGCTCTTCCGGGACTAGCACATACAATGAGCAGTTCTTC.

The V and J genes are TRBV9 and TRBJ2-3; 12 positions agree with TRBD2. The CDR3 contains 15 residues. Germline CDR1 is SGDLS and CDR2 is YYNGEE. The V segment lost 2 bases and the J segment 4 bases; nucleotides outside the gene matches: 2. The CDR3 loop is CASSVTSGSPDTQYF. Written as DNA, the CDR3 is TGTGCCAGCAGCGTGACTAGCGGGAGTCCAGATACGCAGTATTTT.

The chain recombines TRBV21-1 with TRBJ2-5; the table gives TRBD1 as D, unverified against the DNA. TRBV21-1 is shown as a pseudogene. The CDR3 consists of 13 residues. The CDR3 spells CASSYDRRKTQYF. As DNA, the CDR3 is TGTGCCAGCAGCTATGACAGGAGAAAGACCCAGTACTTC.

The chain carries TRBV29-1 and TRBJ2-5; D is uncertain. Looked up from germline, CDR1 is SQVTM and CDR2 is ANQGSEA. This CDR3 spans 16 amino acids. V was shortened by 0 bases and J by 1 base, with 15 bases between the two germline ends. The CDR3 reads CSVEEVGPAPQETQYF. The CDR3 region has the DNA TGCAGCGTTGAAGAGGTGGGCCCGGCACCCCAAGAGACCCAGTACTTC.

The chain carries TRBV7-9 and TRBJ1-3; D possibly corresponds to TRBD1 (5 bases). The V end lost 3 bases, the J end lost 0 bases, and 18 bases lay between the germline ends. Per the germline V gene, CDR1 is SEHNR and CDR2 is FQNEAQ (reference sequence). This CDR3 region has 18 residues. The CDR3 spells CASSLRVSHRNSGNTIYF. CDR3 coding DNA: TGTGCCAGCAGCTTGAGAGTATCGCACAGGAACTCTGGAAACACCATATATTTT.

V and J are TRBV6-4 and TRBJ1-1, with TRBD1 matching over 7 bases. The CDR3 is 13 residues long. Germline V gene data show CDR1 as MRHNA and CDR2 as SNTAGT. With V trimmed by 9 bases and J by 4 bases, 8 bases remained unmatched. CDR3 protein: CASSRQGSTEAFF. The CDR3 DNA follows: TGTGCCAGTTCCCGACAGGGCAGCACTGAAGCTTTCTTT.

V usage is TRBV19 and J usage is TRBJ2-5; no clear D. V was trimmed by 4 bases and J by 13 bases, leaving 13 bases between them. This CDR3 spans 11 amino acids. The germline gives CDR1 LNHDA, CDR2 SQIVND (reference sequence). The CDR3 sequence: CASSNRRCRYF. As DNA, the CDR3 is TGTGCCAGTAGTAACCGGCGGTGCCGGTACTTC.

A single count supports this clone. J is TRBJ2-5 and V is TRBV9; 11 bases align to TRBD1. V was pared by 3 bases and J by 0 bases, with 4 bases of the junction left unmatched. This CDR3 has 16 residues. Looked up from germline, CDR1 is SGDLS and CDR2 is YYNGEE. DNA for the CDR3: TGTGCCAGCAGCGAGGGACAGGGGGTTTACCAAGAGACCCAGTACTTC. The encoded protein is CASSEGQGVYQETQYF.